This note documents a single T cell receptor (beta chain) sequence. The time point denotes: pretreatment peripheral blood. The germline gives CDR1 SGHKS, CDR2 YYEKEE (reference sequence). The CDR3 is 19 residues long. V was pared by 4 bases and J by 1 base, with 18 bases of the junction left unmatched. Data came from immunoSEQ multiplex PCR; TCRdb stores just in-frame clones and leaves some out. This sample has approximately 90,000 clones; around 84% occur once, and the top ten carry around 2.1%. The sample is drawn from a study of PD-L1 blockade in urothelial cancer. V and J are TRBV5-5 and TRBJ1-2; 8 bases map to TRBD1. The TCR originated in a man in his 60s with urothelial cancer. This sample comprised PBMCs, obtained around atezolizumab (anti-PD-L1) treatment. CDR3 residues: CASSGSGWTGNGVNYGYTF. The DNA of the CDR3 is TGTGCCAGCAGCGGAAGTGGGTGGACAGGGAATGGGGTTAACTATGGCTACACCTTC.